This T cell receptor (beta chain) was recovered during a study of T cells in Graves' hyperthyroidism and ophthalmopathy. The investigators amplified TCR beta CDR3 regions from RNA transcripts. During a first-round RT-PCR of the TCR CDR3, the HTBI primer set was used. TCRdb fed the multiplex PCR reads into MiXCR, producing one record per CDR3 protein. This table has a few hundred thousand distinct CDR3 sequences, roughly 17% appearing once. The sequence derives from a woman between 18 and 30 years old with Graves' ophthalmopathy. The specimen sequenced was blood.

The CDR3 nucleotides are TGTGCCTCCTTGGGCCTAGCGGACTCCTACGAGCAGTACTTC. Translation: CASLGLADSYEQYF. The chain is built from TRBV6-2 or TRBV6-3 and TRBJ2-7; TRBD2 agrees at 7 bases. Germline values: CDR1 MNHEY, CDR2 SVGEGT. V lost 11 bases to trimming and J lost 0 bases; unmatched junction nucleotides: 10. There are 14 residues in the CDR3.